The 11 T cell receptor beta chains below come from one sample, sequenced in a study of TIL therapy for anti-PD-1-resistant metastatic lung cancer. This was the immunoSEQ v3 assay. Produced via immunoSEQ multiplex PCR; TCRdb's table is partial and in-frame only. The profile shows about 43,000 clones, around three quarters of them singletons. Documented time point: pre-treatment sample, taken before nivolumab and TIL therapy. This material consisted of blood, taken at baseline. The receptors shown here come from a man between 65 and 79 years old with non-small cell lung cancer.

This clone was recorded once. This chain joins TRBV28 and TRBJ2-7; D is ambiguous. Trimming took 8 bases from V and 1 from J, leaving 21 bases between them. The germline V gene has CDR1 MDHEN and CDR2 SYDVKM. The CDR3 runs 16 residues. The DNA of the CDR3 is TGTGCCAGCTCCGAGCCGCAAGCCGCTAAATCCTACGAGCAGTACTTC. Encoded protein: CASSEPQAAKSYEQYF.

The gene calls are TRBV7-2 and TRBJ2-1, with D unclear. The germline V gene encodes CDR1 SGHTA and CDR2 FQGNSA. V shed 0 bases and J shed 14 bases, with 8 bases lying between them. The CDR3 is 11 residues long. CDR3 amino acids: CASSLAASKFF. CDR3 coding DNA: TGTGCCAGCAGCTTAGCCGCTTCGAAGTTCTTC. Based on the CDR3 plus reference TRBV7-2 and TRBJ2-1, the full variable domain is GAGVSQSPSNKVTEKGKDVELRCDPISGHTALYWYRQSLGQGLEFLIYFQGNSAPDKSGLPSDRFSAERTGGSVSTLTIQRTQQEDSAVYLCASSLAASKFFGPGTRLTVL.

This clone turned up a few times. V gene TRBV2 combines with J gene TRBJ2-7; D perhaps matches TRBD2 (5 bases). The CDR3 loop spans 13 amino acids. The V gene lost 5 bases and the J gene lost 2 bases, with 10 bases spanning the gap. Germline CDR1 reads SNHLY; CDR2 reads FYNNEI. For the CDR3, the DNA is TGTGCCAGCAGTCGGGGAGACGCCTACGAGCAGTACTTC. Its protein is CASSRGDAYEQYF.

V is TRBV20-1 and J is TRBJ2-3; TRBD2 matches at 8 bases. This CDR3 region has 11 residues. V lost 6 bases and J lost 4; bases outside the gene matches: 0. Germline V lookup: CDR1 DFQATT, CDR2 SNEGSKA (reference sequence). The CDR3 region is CSAGLADTQYF. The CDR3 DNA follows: TGCAGTGCGGGACTAGCAGATACGCAGTATTTT.

CDR3 amino acids: CASSPPGRHTQYF. The CDR3 DNA is TGTGCCAGCAGCCCCCCAGGGCGTCATACGCAGTATTTT. V and J are TRBV7-2 and TRBJ2-3, with a possible D match to TRBD1 (5 bases). This CDR3 is 13 amino acids long. Trimming removed 5 bases at V and 7 bases at J, with 13 bases between. Germline V gives CDR1 SGHTA, CDR2 FQGNSA.

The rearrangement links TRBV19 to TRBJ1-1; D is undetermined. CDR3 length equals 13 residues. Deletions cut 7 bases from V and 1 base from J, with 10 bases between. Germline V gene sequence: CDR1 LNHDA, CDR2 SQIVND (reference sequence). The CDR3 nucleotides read TGTGCCAGTAATCTGGGATCGAACACTGAAGCTTTCTTT. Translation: CASNLGSNTEAFF.

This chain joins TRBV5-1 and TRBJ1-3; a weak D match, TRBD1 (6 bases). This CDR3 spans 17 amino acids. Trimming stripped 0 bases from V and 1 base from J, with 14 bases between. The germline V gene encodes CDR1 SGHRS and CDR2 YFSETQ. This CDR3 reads CASSLGTRQESGNTIYF. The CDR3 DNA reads TGCGCCAGCAGCTTGGGGACGAGACAGGAATCTGGAAACACCATATATTTT.

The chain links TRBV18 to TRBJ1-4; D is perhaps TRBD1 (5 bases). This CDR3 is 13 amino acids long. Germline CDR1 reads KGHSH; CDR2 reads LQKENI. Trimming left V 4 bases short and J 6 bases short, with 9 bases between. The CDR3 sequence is CASSRRDDEKLFF. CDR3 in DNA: TGTGCCAGCTCACGCAGGGACGATGAAAAACTGTTTTTT.

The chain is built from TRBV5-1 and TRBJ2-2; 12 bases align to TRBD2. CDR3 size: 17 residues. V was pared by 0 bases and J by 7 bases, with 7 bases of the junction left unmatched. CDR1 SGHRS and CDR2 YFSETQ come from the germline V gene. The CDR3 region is CASSLALAGGPGGELFF. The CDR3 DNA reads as TGCGCCAGCAGCTTGGCTCTAGCGGGAGGGCCAGGCGGGGAGCTGTTTTTT.

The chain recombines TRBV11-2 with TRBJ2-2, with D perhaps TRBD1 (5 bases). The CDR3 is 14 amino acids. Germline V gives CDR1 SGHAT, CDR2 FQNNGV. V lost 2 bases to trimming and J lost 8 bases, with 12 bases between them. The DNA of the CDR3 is TGTGCCAGCAGCTTACAGGGTGGTATGGGGGAGCTGTTTTTT. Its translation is CASSLQGGMGELFF.

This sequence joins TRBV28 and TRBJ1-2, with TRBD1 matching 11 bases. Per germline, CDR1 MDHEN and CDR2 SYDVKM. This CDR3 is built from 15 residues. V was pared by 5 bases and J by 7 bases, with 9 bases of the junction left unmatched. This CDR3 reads CASSRLGQGAFGYTF. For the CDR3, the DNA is TGTGCCAGCAGTCGACTCGGACAGGGGGCTTTTGGCTACACCTTC.